This section outlines one T cell receptor beta chain sequence together with its context. The germline V gene encodes CDR1 SGHTA and CDR2 FQGNSA. CDR3 length: 15 residues. V lost 1 base to trimming and J lost 8 bases, with 15 bases between them. TCRdb reanalysed the RT-PCR reads using MiXCR and keeps one entry per CDR3 protein. The table includes fewer than 800,000 distinct CDR3 sequences, approximately 14% detected once. The TCR originated in a female donor in good health, serving as a healthy control. Sequencing was done on a sample of memory CD4+ T cells from blood. The J gene is TRBJ2-1, the V gene TRBV7-2; D is perhaps TRBD2 (6 bases). The CDR3 protein is CASSLELAVGYEQFF. CDR3 bases: TGTGCCAGCAGCTTAGAACTAGCTGTGGGATATGAGCAGTTCTTC.